These 20 T cell receptor beta chains came from one sample sequenced in a study of PD-1 blockade in classical Hodgkin lymphoma. Brentuximab vedotin exposure varied among the patients, all of whom had relapsed after autologous stem cell transplantation. This table comes from immunoSEQ multiplex PCR, and its TCRdb copy is limited to in-frame clones, with some not included. This sample has about 28,000 clones, with approximately 87% found just once. This material consisted of peripheral blood mononuclear cells (PBMCs), taken before the second cycle of nivolumab. The receptors originated from a human donor with classical Hodgkin lymphoma.

This chain uses TRBV5-5 with TRBJ1-1, with 9 bases identical to TRBD1. V shed 6 bases, J shed 11 bases, and the junction held 14 bases outside the gene matches. Per the germline V gene, CDR1 is SGHKS and CDR2 is YYEKEE (reference sequence). The CDR3 is 14 residues long. The CDR3 bases are TGTGCCAGCACCAAACGATGGGAACAGGGGGCCGCTTTCTTT. It codes for CASTKRWEQGAAFF.

The gene calls are TRBV7-2 and TRBJ2-2; 8 bases are shared with TRBD1. Trimming took 5 bases from V and 4 from J; bases not matched to a gene: 6. Germline loops: CDR1 SGHTA, CDR2 FQGNSA. This CDR3 has 15 amino acids. The CDR3 loop is CASSQGQVSTGELFF. The CDR3 coding sequence is TGTGCCAGCAGCCAGGGACAGGTCAGCACCGGGGAGCTGTTTTTT.

The count of this clone is one. This rearrangement joins TRBV10-3 to TRBJ2-1; 8 bases line up with TRBD2. The CDR3 spans 14 residues. CDR1 and CDR2 from the germline V gene are ENHRY and SYGVKD. The V and J ends lost 10 bases and 7 bases, in that order; junction bases with no gene match: 12. The CDR3 loop reads CATGQGSGNNEQFF. The CDR3 nucleotides are TGTGCCACAGGTCAAGGTAGCGGGAATAATGAGCAGTTCTTC.

This chain connects TRBV11-3 to TRBJ1-1; the D gene is possibly TRBD1 (5 bases). Germline CDR1 and CDR2: SGHNT and YENEEA. Trimming left V 0 bases short and J 10 bases short, with 12 bases between. The CDR3 is 13 amino acids. CDR3 residues: CASSLEAGYVAFF. For the CDR3, the DNA is TGTGCCAGCAGCTTAGAGGCAGGGTATGTAGCTTTCTTT.

The chain recombines TRBV7-9 with TRBJ1-1; no firm D call. Per the germline V gene, CDR1 is SEHNR and CDR2 is FQNEAQ (reference sequence). The V and J ends lost 5 bases and 1 base respectively, with 11 bases between them. The CDR3 has 14 amino acids. The chain's CDR3 is CASSLIAGNTEAFF. The CDR3 bases are TGTGCCAGCAGCCTCATAGCGGGGAACACTGAAGCTTTCTTT.

This clone was found once. J is TRBJ1-3 and V is TRBV28; perhaps TRBD1 as D (6 bases). This CDR3 comprises 16 residues. CDR1 and CDR2 from the germline V gene are MDHEN and SYDVKM. V was clipped by 4 bases and J by 0 bases, with 13 bases between them. The CDR3 region is CASSSVEGGSGNTIYF. In DNA form, the CDR3 reads TGTGCCAGCAGTTCGGTAGAGGGGGGCTCTGGAAACACCATATATTTT.

The V and J genes are TRBV28 and TRBJ2-7; TRBD2 matches 9 bases. The germline gives CDR1 MDHEN, CDR2 SYDVKM. The CDR3 totals 18 residues. With 3 bases clipped from V and 0 bases from J, the junction kept 12 bases outside the gene matches. The CDR3 region is CASSFIGLAGQSSYEQYF. In DNA, the CDR3 is TGTGCCAGCAGTTTTATCGGGCTAGCGGGGCAGAGCTCCTACGAGCAGTACTTC.

The chain employs TRBV7-2 and TRBJ1-4, with a possible D match to TRBD1 (6 bases). Germline lookup yields CDR1 SGHTA and CDR2 FQGNSA. This CDR3 is built from 15 residues. Trimming shortened V by 0 bases and J by 7 bases, and 12 bases separated the two germline ends. Here the CDR3 DNA reads TGTGCCAGCAGCTTAGCTCCAGGGGTTGGTGAAAAACTGTTTTTT. It yields the protein CASSLAPGVGEKLFF. Full variable domain (rest looked up from reference TRBV7-2 and TRBJ1-4): GAGVSQSPSNKVTEKGKDVELRCDPISGHTALYWYRQSLGQGLEFLIYFQGNSAPDKSGLPSDRFSAERTGGSVSTLTIQRTQQEDSAVYLCASSLAPGVGEKLFFGSGTQLSVL.

The gene calls are TRBV5-1 and TRBJ2-1; D remains ambiguous. Germline CDR1 and CDR2: SGHRS and YFSETQ. The CDR3 sequence is 12 residues long. Between the trimmed V and J ends, which lost 1 base and 7 bases, there was a span of 6 bases. CDR3 in DNA: TGCGCCAGCAGCTTGAGCTTTAATGAGCAGTTCTTC. It yields the protein CASSLSFNEQFF.

The V gene is TRBV9, the J gene TRBJ1-2; D is unresolved. Per germline, CDR1 SGDLS and CDR2 YYNGEE. V lost 2 bases to trimming and J lost 4 bases, with 12 bases between them. The CDR3 runs to 14 residues. The CDR3 loop reads CASSVLPESYGYTF. Written as DNA, the CDR3 is TGTGCCAGCAGCGTTCTACCCGAGAGCTATGGCTACACCTTC. The complete variable domain, with remaining parts taken from reference TRBV9 and TRBJ1-2, reads DSGVTQTPKHLITATGQRVTLRCSPRSGDLSVYWYQQSLDQGLQFLIQYYNGEERAKGNILERFSAQQFPDLHSELNLSSLELGDSALYFCASSVLPESYGYTFGSGTRLTVV.

The chain combines TRBV4-3 with TRBJ1-2, with D possibly matching TRBD1 (6 bases). The V and J ends lost 1 base and 4 bases respectively, with 13 bases between them. This CDR3 has 15 amino acids. Germline V gene lookup returns CDR1 LGHNA and CDR2 YSLEER. As DNA, the CDR3 is TGCGCCAGCAGCCAAGTGTGGGGGGCCTCCTATGGCTACACCTTC. Its protein is CASSQVWGASYGYTF.

The gene calls are TRBV29-1 and TRBJ2-2, with TRBD1 matching over 7 bases. Trimming cost V 1 base and J 7 bases; bases outside gene matches: 18. Looked up from germline, CDR1 is SQVTM and CDR2 is ANQGSEA. CDR3 length: 18 residues. This chain's CDR3 is CSVEVKSFQQGVNGELFF. In DNA, the CDR3 is TGCAGCGTTGAAGTAAAGTCATTTCAGCAGGGGGTAAACGGGGAGCTGTTTTTT.

This clone was recorded only once. The chain carries TRBV6-1 and TRBJ1-2; no definite D call. Trimming shortened V by 4 bases and J by 3 bases, and 6 bases separated the two germline ends. The CDR3 sequence is 12 residues long. Germline V gene data show CDR1 as MNHNS and CDR2 as SASEGT. The CDR3 sequence: CASSGRYYGYTF. CDR3 nucleotide sequence: TGTGCCAGCAGTGGGAGATACTATGGCTACACCTTC.

This sequence joins TRBV5-4 and TRBJ1-3; D may be TRBD1 (5 bases). The V gene's germline CDR1 is SGHNT and CDR2 YYREEE (reference sequence). CDR3 length: 16 amino acids. The V end lost 0 bases, the J end lost 4 bases, and 14 bases lay between the germline ends. The CDR3 is CASSLASGGSGNTIYF. Written as DNA, the CDR3 is TGTGCCAGCAGCTTGGCGAGTGGGGGTTCGGGAAACACCATATATTTT.

V is TRBV30 and J is TRBJ2-3; 8 nucleotides line up with TRBD1. Germline V CDR1 and CDR2: GTSNPN, SVGIG (reference sequence). The V and J ends lost 4 bases and 4 bases, in that order; junction bases with no gene match: 7. This CDR3 comprises 14 residues. CDR3 DNA sequence: TGTGCCTGGACTAGGACAGGGTCCGCAGATACGCAGTATTTT. Amino acids: CAWTRTGSADTQYF.

The chain recombines TRBV5-1 with TRBJ2-3; D might be TRBD2 (5 bases). Trimming took 3 bases from V and 1 from J, leaving 12 bases between them. This CDR3 has 15 amino acids. Germline loops: CDR1 SGHRS, CDR2 YFSETQ. For the CDR3, the DNA is TGCGCCAGCAGCTCCGGGGTTACAGGCACAGATACGCAGTATTTT. Its protein product is CASSSGVTGTDTQYF.

The chain carries TRBV7-3 and TRBJ2-1, with TRBD2 matching 11 bases. The V gene end was trimmed by 5 bases and the J gene end by 3 bases; junction bases not matched to a gene: 3. Germline CDR1 and CDR2: SGHTA and FQGTGA. The CDR3 is 15 residues long. CDR3 DNA: TGTGCCAGCAGCCGAACTAGCGGGAGCTACAATGAGCAGTTCTTC. Its translation: CASSRTSGSYNEQFF.

This chain uses TRBV2 with TRBJ1-4; the match to TRBD1 covers 12 bases. V was pared by 8 bases and J by 7 bases, with 5 bases of the junction left unmatched. Germline values: CDR1 SNHLY, CDR2 FYNNEI. This CDR3 comprises 14 residues. CDR3 sequence reads: CASLRDRGREKLFF. The CDR3 DNA follows: TGTGCCAGCCTCCGGGACAGGGGGCGTGAAAAACTGTTTTTT. The variable domain in full, completed from reference TRBV2 and TRBJ1-4, reads EPEVTQTPSHQVTQMGQEVILRCVPISNHLYFYWYRQILGQKVEFLVSFYNNEISEKSEIFDDQFSVERPDGSNFTLKIRSTKLEDSAMYFCASLRDRGREKLFFGSGTQLSVL.

This chain uses TRBV28 with TRBJ2-7; 8 bases agree with TRBD1. J gave up 2 bases and V 8 bases, and 8 bases lay outside the gene matches. This CDR3 has 14 amino acids. Looked up from germline, CDR1 is MDHEN and CDR2 is SYDVKM. CDR3 nucleotides: TGTGCCAGCTGGTCGGGACAGGTTCCCTACGAGCAGTACTTC. It codes for CASWSGQVPYEQYF.

The V gene is TRBV5-1, the J gene TRBJ1-2; D remains ambiguous. The CDR3 consists of 16 residues. The V gene lost 0 bases and the J gene lost 7 bases, with 19 bases spanning the gap. The V gene's germline CDR1 is SGHRS and CDR2 YFSETQ. The DNA for the CDR3 is TGCGCCAGCAGCTTGGCCTGGTCAGGTTCGCTTGGTGGCTACACCTTC. Residues: CASSLAWSGSLGGYTF.